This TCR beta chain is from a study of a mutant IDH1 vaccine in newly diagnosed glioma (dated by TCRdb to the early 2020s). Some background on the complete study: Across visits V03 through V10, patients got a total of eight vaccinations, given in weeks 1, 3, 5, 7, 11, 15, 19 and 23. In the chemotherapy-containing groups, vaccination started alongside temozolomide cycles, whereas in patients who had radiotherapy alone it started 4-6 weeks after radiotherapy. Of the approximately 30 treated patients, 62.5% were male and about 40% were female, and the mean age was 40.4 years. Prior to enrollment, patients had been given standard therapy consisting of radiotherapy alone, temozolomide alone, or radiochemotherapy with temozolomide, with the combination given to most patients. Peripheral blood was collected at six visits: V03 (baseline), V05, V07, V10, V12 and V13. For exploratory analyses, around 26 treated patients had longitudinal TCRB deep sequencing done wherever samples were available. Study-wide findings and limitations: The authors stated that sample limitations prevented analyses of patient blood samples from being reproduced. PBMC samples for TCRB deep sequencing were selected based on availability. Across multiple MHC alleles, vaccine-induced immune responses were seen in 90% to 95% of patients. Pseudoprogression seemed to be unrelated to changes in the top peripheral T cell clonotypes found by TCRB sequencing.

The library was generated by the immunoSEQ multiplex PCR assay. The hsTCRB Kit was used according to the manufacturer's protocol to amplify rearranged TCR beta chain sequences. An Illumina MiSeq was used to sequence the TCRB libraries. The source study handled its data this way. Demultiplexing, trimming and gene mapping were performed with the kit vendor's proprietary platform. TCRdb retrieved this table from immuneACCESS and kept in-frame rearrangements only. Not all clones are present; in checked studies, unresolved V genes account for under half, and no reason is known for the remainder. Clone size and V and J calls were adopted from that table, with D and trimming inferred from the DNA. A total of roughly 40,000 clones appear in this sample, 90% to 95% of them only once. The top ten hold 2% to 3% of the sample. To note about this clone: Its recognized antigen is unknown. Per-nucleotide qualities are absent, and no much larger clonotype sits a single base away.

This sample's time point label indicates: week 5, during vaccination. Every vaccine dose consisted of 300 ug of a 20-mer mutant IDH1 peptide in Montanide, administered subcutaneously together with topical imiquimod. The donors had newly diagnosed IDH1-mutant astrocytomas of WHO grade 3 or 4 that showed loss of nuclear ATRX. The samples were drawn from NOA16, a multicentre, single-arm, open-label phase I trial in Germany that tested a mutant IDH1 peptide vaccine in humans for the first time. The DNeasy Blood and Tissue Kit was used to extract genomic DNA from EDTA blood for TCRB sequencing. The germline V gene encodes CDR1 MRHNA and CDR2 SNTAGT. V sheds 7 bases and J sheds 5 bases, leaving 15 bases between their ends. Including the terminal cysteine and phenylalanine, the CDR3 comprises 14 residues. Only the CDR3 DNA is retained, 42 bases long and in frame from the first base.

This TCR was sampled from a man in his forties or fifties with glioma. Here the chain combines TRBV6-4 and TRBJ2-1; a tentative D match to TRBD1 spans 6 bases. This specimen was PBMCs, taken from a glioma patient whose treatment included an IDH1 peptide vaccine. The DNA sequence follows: TGTGCCAGCAAAACCAGGGGTTTTAACAATGAGCAGTTCTTC. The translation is CASKTRGFNNEQFF.